The rows below give T cell receptor beta chains drawn from one sample of a study of blood T cell repertoires in COVID-19. Profiled with immunoSEQ multiplex PCR; TCRdb holds only in-frame clones, not every one. The data hold 150,000 to 200,000 clones, with 65% to 85% observed a single time. The sample consisted of PBMCs or T cells enriched from blood (not recorded which). These receptors all stem from a woman aged 25 to 39 who had been exposed to COVID-19. Both conserved end residues are part of each CDR3. Each record gives: CDR3 protein, CDR3 DNA, J gene, clone size, V gene, D gene. D genes are given only for firm matches. Not every row has a clone size; where given, it reads once, few, many or a size class.

CARSFNWVGLAKNIQYF	TGTGCCAGAAGCTTTAATTGGGTGGGGCTAGCCAAAAACATTCAGTACTTC	TRBJ2-4	-	TRBV5-3	-
CASSDWGGAYEQYF	TGTGCCAGCAGTGATTGGGGCGGGGCCTACGAGCAGTACTTC	TRBJ2-7	-	TRBV25-1	-
CASSSGLAGYNEQFF	TGTGCCAGCAGCTCGGGACTAGCGGGGTACAATGAGCAGTTCTTC	TRBJ2-1	-	TRBV5-6	TRBD2
CSVVRTGHTEAFF	TGCAGCGTTGTCCGGACAGGGCACACTGAAGCTTTCTTT	TRBJ1-1	-	TRBV29-1	TRBD1
CASSDVTTGGEAFF	TGTGCCAGCAGCGACGTGACGACAGGGGGTGAAGCTTTCTTT	TRBJ1-1	few	TRBV27	TRBD1
CASSYRGGDTGELFF	TGTGCCAGCAGCTACAGAGGGGGGGACACCGGGGAGCTGTTTTTT	TRBJ2-2	once	TRBV11-2	-
CASSPAQGGNYGYTF	TGTGCCAGTAGCCCAGCCCAGGGAGGAAACTATGGCTACACCTTC	TRBJ1-2	-	TRBV19	-
CASTRAGRDTEAFF	TGTGCCAGCACTCGCGCTGGTCGGGACACTGAAGCTTTCTTT	TRBJ1-1	-	TRBV6-5	-
CATQPRAESSYEQYF	TGTGCCACCCAACCCAGGGCGGAGAGCTCCTACGAGCAGTACTTC	TRBJ2-7	-	TRBV4-2	-
CSTRTGEDLHF	TGCAGCACCCGGACAGGGGAGGACCTCCACTTT	TRBJ1-6	few	TRBV29-1	TRBD1
CASPLMSSYNEQFF	TGTGCCAGTCCTTTAATGAGCTCCTACAATGAGCAGTTCTTC	TRBJ2-1	-	TRBV2	-
CASSLRGIGGYTF	TGTGCCAGCAGCTTAAGAGGGATCGGTGGCTACACCTTC	TRBJ1-2	-	TRBV7-9	-
CASSPGTVSYEQYF	TGTGCCAGCTCACCTGGGACAGTCTCCTACGAGCAGTACTTC	TRBJ2-7	-	TRBV18	TRBD1
CASSQAATPYEQYF	TGTGCCAGCAGCCAAGCCGCTACTCCCTACGAGCAGTACTTC	TRBJ2-7	-	TRBV3-1/TRBV3-2	-
CASGTSETDTQYF	TGTGCCAGCGGGACTAGCGAGACAGATACGCAGTATTTT	TRBJ2-3	few	TRBV7-9	TRBD2
CASSPLETRGEQFF	TGTGCCAGCAGCCCCCTCGAGACTAGGGGTGAGCAGTTCTTC	TRBJ2-1	-	TRBV5-6	-
CASSQDEVNTEAFF	TGTGCCAGCAGCCAAGATGAGGTAAACACTGAAGCTTTCTTT	TRBJ1-1	once	TRBV3-1/TRBV3-2	-